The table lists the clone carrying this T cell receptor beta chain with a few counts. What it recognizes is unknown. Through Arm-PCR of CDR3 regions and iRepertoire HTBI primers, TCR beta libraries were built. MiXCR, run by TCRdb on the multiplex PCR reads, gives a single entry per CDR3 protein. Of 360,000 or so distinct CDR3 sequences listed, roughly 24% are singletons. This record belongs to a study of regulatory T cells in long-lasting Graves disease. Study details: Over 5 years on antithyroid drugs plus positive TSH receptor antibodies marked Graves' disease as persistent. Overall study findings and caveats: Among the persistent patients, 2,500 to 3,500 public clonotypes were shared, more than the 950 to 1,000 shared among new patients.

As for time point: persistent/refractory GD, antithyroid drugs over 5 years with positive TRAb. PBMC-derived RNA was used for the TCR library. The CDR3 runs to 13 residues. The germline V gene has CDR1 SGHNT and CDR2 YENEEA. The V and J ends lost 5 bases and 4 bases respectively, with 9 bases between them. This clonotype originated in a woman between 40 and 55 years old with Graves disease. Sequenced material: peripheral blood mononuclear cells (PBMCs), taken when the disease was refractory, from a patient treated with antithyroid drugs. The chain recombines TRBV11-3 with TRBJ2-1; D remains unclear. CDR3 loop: CASSISHYNEQFF. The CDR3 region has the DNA TGTGCCAGCAGCATCTCGCATTACAATGAGCAGTTCTTC.